The 29 T cell receptor beta chains listed next were all sequenced from one sample in a study of neoadjuvant anti-PD-1 for oral cavity cancer. Time point given: after neoadjuvant nivolumab, at surgical resection. TCRdb's table, derived via immunoSEQ multiplex PCR, lists solely in-frame clones and lacks some. This sample has approximately 43,000 clones, with about 76% found just once. The sample consisted of PBMCs, taken after nivolumab (anti-PD-1) treatment. These receptors were taken from a person between 40 and 85 years old with oral cavity squamous cell carcinoma.

J is TRBJ2-5 and V is TRBV29-1, with 8 positions matching TRBD2. CDR1 is SQVTM, CDR2 ANQGSEA, per germline. Trimming at V came to 4 bases and at J to 4 bases, leaving 11 bases not matched to a gene. The CDR3 loop spans 15 amino acids. This CDR3 is CSVGIVGLGVETQYF. The CDR3, as DNA: TGCAGCGTTGGAATAGTGGGACTAGGTGTAGAGACCCAGTACTTC.

This chain connects TRBV7-9 to TRBJ2-7; tentatively, D is TRBD1 (5 bases). Trimming removed 5 bases from V and 5 bases from J, with 16 bases in between. This CDR3 contains 14 residues. Germline loops: CDR1 SEHNR, CDR2 FQNEAQ (reference sequence). CDR3 sequence (DNA): TGTGCCAGCAGCCTGATGGTGTCAGGGAACGAGCAGTACTTC. Its translation: CASSLMVSGNEQYF.

This clone turned up a few times. The chain has TRBV4-2 and TRBJ1-2; weak D call: TRBD1 (6 bases). Per germline, CDR1 LGHNA and CDR2 YNFKEQ. The CDR3 extends over 13 amino acids. Trimming left V 3 bases short and J 8 bases short, with 13 bases between. For the CDR3, the DNA is TGTGCCAGCAGCCAGAGACAGGCGGGGGGCTACACCTTC. Protein product: CASSQRQAGGYTF.

The gene calls are TRBV5-6 and TRBJ1-4; D might be TRBD1 (6 bases). This CDR3 comprises 13 residues. V was clipped by 5 bases and J by 5 bases, with 10 bases between them. CDR1 and CDR2 (germline): SGHDT, YYEEEE. The CDR3 sequence is CASRQQGNEKLFF. CDR3 coding DNA: TGTGCCAGCAGGCAACAGGGAAATGAAAAACTGTTTTTT.

The V and J genes are TRBV6-6 and TRBJ2-1; weak D call: TRBD1 (6 bases). This CDR3 contains 15 residues. Germline V gene sequence: CDR1 MNHNY, CDR2 SVGAGI (reference sequence). V was pared by 2 bases and J by 10 bases, with 18 bases between. The CDR3 region is CASSYLGQKAREQFF. In DNA, the CDR3 is TGTGCCAGCAGTTACCTAGGACAGAAAGCCCGCGAGCAGTTCTTC.

V is TRBV27 and J is TRBJ1-5; weak D call: TRBD1 (5 bases). Deletions cut 8 bases from V and 6 bases from J, with 14 bases between. Germline CDR1 reads MNHEY; CDR2 reads SMNVEV (reference sequence). The CDR3 has 13 amino acids. The CDR3 nucleotides read TGTGCCAGCTCCTGGGACCTCACTCAGCCCCAGCATTTT. Translating gives CASSWDLTQPQHF.

CDR3 sequence (DNA): TGTGCCAGCAGTGTTTCTAGCGGGGCGGGATCAGATACGCAGTATTTT. This codes for CASSVSSGAGSDTQYF. The chain links TRBV6-1 to TRBJ2-3, with 9 bases aligning to TRBD2. This CDR3 spans 16 amino acids. V shed 4 bases and J 4 bases; nucleotides not matched to a gene: 9. Germline V gives CDR1 MNHNS, CDR2 SASEGT.

V and J are TRBV25-1 and TRBJ1-2; 9 bases line up with TRBD1. V was pared by 5 bases and J by 7 bases, with 2 bases of the junction left unmatched. This CDR3 is 12 amino acids long. Germline CDR1 is MGHDK and CDR2 is SYGVNS. CDR3 DNA sequence: TGTGCCAGCAGTATGACAGGGGGTGGCTACACCTTC. Its protein product is CASSMTGGGYTF.

The chain uses TRBV5-1 and TRBJ2-7, with TRBD1 matching 8 bases. V gave up 4 bases and J gave up 1 base; unmatched junction bases: 7. Germline V gene lookup returns CDR1 SGHRS and CDR2 YFSETQ. CDR3 length equals 15 residues. This chain's CDR3 is CASSPERTGSYEQYF. The CDR3 DNA sequence: TGCGCCAGCAGCCCGGAGCGGACAGGGTCCTACGAGCAGTACTTC.

This clone was detected only a few times. The chain links TRBV12-5 to TRBJ2-2, with 11 bases lining up with TRBD1. This CDR3 has 17 amino acids. Losses at the gene ends were 5 bases for V and 0 bases for J; bases not matched to a gene: 5. The germline V gene encodes CDR1 LGHNT and CDR2 FRNRAP. The CDR3: CASGPWTGGANTGELFF. The CDR3 nucleotides are TGTGCTAGTGGTCCATGGACAGGGGGCGCGAACACCGGGGAGCTGTTTTTT.

The genes are TRBV7-8 and TRBJ2-5; TRBD1 is a possible D gene (6 bases). The CDR3 covers 17 residues. Germline loops: CDR1 SGHVS, CDR2 FQNEAQ. V was trimmed by 5 bases and J by 0 bases, leaving 19 bases between them. CDR3 sequence (DNA): TGTGCCAGCAGCCCCGTGGTAACAGGGTCGTACCAAGAGACCCAGTACTTC. This codes for CASSPVVTGSYQETQYF.

The V gene is TRBV4-1, the J gene TRBJ2-4, with a weak D call TRBD2 (7 bases). With 3 bases removed from V and 7 bases from J, the gap between germline ends came to 19 bases. Germline lookup yields CDR1 MGHRA and CDR2 YSYEKL. The CDR3 contains 16 residues. The CDR3, as DNA: TGCGCCAGCAGCCACACCGGGGGGCAGGGGAGGAACATTCAGTACTTC. It is translated as CASSHTGGQGRNIQYF.

A few counts support this clone. The chain has TRBV19 and TRBJ2-7; D gene uncertain. This CDR3 spans 15 amino acids. V was trimmed by 6 bases and J by 0 bases, leaving 15 bases between them. Germline values: CDR1 LNHDA, CDR2 SQIVND (reference sequence). CDR3 sequence: CASSLDPAASYEQYF. CDR3 sequence (DNA): TGTGCCAGTAGCCTGGACCCCGCGGCCTCCTACGAGCAGTACTTC.

This clone has just a few counts. Other DNA variants within this sample encode the same CDR3. V is TRBV6-6 and J is TRBJ2-1; D unresolved. V gave up 6 bases and J gave up 4 bases, with 7 bases separating them. This CDR3 contains 12 residues. Germline assignment: CDR1 MNHNY and CDR2 SVGAGI (reference sequence). The CDR3, as DNA: TGTGCCAGCAGCCGGCCATACAATGAGCAGTTCTTC. As protein: CASSRPYNEQFF.

The rearrangement uses TRBV30 and TRBJ2-7; a weak D match, TRBD1 (6 bases). Germline CDR1 is GTSNPN and CDR2 is SVGIG (reference sequence). V was shortened by 4 bases and J by 4 bases, with 11 bases between the two germline ends. The CDR3 extends over 12 amino acids. The chain's CDR3 is CAWKQGFYEQYF. DNA for the CDR3: TGTGCCTGGAAACAGGGATTTTACGAGCAGTACTTC.

The sample holds a few counts of this clone. This chain uses TRBV4-1 with TRBJ1-4, with D unresolved. Germline CDR1 reads MGHRA; CDR2 reads YSYEKL. Trimming removed 4 bases at V and 8 bases at J, with 20 bases between. This CDR3 has 16 amino acids. This CDR3 is CASSLSSEGRREKLFF. CDR3 in DNA: TGCGCCAGCAGCCTCTCTAGCGAGGGTAGGAGGGAAAAACTGTTTTTT.

The chain joins TRBV28 to TRBJ2-3, with D possibly being TRBD2 (6 bases). Germline CDR1 and CDR2: MDHEN and SYDVKM. The V gene lost 5 bases and the J gene lost 10 bases, with 10 bases spanning the gap. CDR3 length: 11 amino acids. The CDR3 DNA reads TGTGCCAGCAGTCCCGGGGGTGCGCAGTATTTT. Protein: CASSPGGAQYF.

This chain links TRBV10-3 with TRBJ2-7; 10 bases align to TRBD1. The CDR3 length is 14 residues. Germline V gives CDR1 ENHRY, CDR2 SYGVKD. The trim removed 10 bases at V and 2 bases at J, leaving 8 bases unmatched. CDR3: CATIPGTGAYEQYF. The CDR3, as DNA: TGTGCCACCATACCGGGGACAGGGGCCTACGAGCAGTACTTC.

CDR3 coding DNA: TGTGCCAGTAGTCTCCTCCGGGACGTAAGCAATCAGCCCCAGCATTTT. Residues: CASSLLRDVSNQPQHF. The rearrangement links TRBV19 to TRBJ1-5; D may be TRBD1 (5 bases). V was trimmed by 5 bases and J by 1 base, leaving 15 bases between them. The CDR3 is 16 amino acids. Germline assignment: CDR1 LNHDA and CDR2 SQIVND (reference sequence).

This chain joins TRBV11-2 and TRBJ2-5; 10 nucleotides agree with TRBD2. Germline lookup yields CDR1 SGHAT and CDR2 FQNNGV. V shed 5 bases, J shed 4 bases, and the junction held 13 bases outside the gene matches. The CDR3 is 17 amino acids. The CDR3 here is CASSQGSLAGAGETQYF. CDR3 coding DNA: TGTGCCAGCAGCCAGGGAAGTCTAGCGGGAGCCGGAGAGACCCAGTACTTC. Supplemented by reference TRBV11-2 and TRBJ2-5, the full variable domain reads EAGVAQSPRYKIIEKRQSVAFWCNPISGHATLYWYQQILGQGPKLLIQFQNNGVVDDSQLPKDRFSAERLKGVDSTLKIQPAKLEDSAVYLCASSQGSLAGAGETQYFGPGTRLLVL.

This rearrangement joins TRBV28 to TRBJ1-2; 7 bases fit TRBD1. The trim removed 7 bases at V and 0 bases at J, leaving 5 bases unmatched. The CDR3 has 14 residues. Germline V gene sequence: CDR1 MDHEN, CDR2 SYDVKM. For the CDR3, the DNA is TGTGCCAGCATCTCGGGGACAGCTAACTATGGCTACACCTTC. Translated, it gives CASISGTANYGYTF.

The chain employs TRBV6-1 and TRBJ2-7; tentatively, D is TRBD1 (6 bases). This CDR3 contains 14 residues. Between the trimmed V and J ends, which lost 6 bases and 5 bases, there was a span of 17 bases. In germline, CDR1 is MNHNS, CDR2 SASEGT. The CDR3 region is CASSASRGSNEQYF. In nucleotides, the CDR3 is TGTGCCAGCAGCGCTAGCAGGGGATCCAACGAGCAGTACTTC.

The chain combines TRBV20-1 with TRBJ2-5; a possible D gene is TRBD2 (5 bases). Germline-derived CDR1 and CDR2 are DFQATT and SNEGSKA (reference sequence). V lost 3 bases to trimming and J lost 4 bases, with 6 bases between them. The CDR3 is 11 amino acids. In DNA, the CDR3 is TGCAGTGCTAGTGGGAGAGAGACCCAGTACTTC. Translated: CSASGRETQYF.

The chain combines TRBV25-1 with TRBJ2-2; TRBD1 is a possible D gene (6 bases). CDR1 MGHDK and CDR2 SYGVNS come from the germline V gene. The CDR3 runs 15 residues. V lost 8 bases, J lost 0 bases, and 13 bases lay in between. In DNA form, the CDR3 reads TGTGCCAGCTCACGGACAGCTGCGAACACCGGGGAGCTGTTTTTT. The encoded protein is CASSRTAANTGELFF.

This rearrangement joins TRBV7-8 to TRBJ2-1, with TRBD2 matching 8 bases. V shed 5 bases, J shed 5 bases, and the junction held 8 bases outside the gene matches. CDR1 SGHVS and CDR2 FQNEAQ come from the germline V gene. This CDR3 has 15 residues. CDR3 DNA: TGTGCCAGCAGCCACGGGACTAGGGTCCACAATGAGCAGTTCTTC. Protein: CASSHGTRVHNEQFF.

The chain joins TRBV30 to TRBJ2-3; 7 positions agree with TRBD1. The CDR3 length is 15 residues. Germline values: CDR1 GTSNPN, CDR2 SVGIG (reference sequence). The V and J ends lost 5 bases and 4 bases, in that order; junction bases with no gene match: 12. The CDR3 bases are TGTGCCTGGGATCAACTCAGGGGGTCGGCAGATACGCAGTATTTT. This encodes CAWDQLRGSADTQYF.

This clone is categorized as medium-sized (0.01 to 0.1%). The gene calls are TRBV7-6 and TRBJ1-5; D gene unclear. Trimming cost V 5 bases and J 4 bases, with 15 bases left between them. Germline CDR1 and CDR2: SGHVS and FNYEAQ. The CDR3 is 15 amino acids. The CDR3 here is CASSLVAGRNQPQHF. DNA of the CDR3: TGTGCCAGCAGCCTCGTGGCGGGGAGAAATCAGCCCCAGCATTTT.

This chain uses TRBV2 with TRBJ1-2; 12 nucleotides align to TRBD1. The V and J ends lost 3 bases and 4 bases, in that order; junction bases with no gene match: 3. CDR1 and CDR2 from the germline V gene are SNHLY and FYNNEI. The CDR3 length is 15 residues. The CDR3 loop is CASSEGTGGVYGYTF. The DNA of the CDR3 is TGTGCCAGCAGTGAGGGGACAGGGGGCGTCTATGGCTACACCTTC.

This chain joins TRBV7-2 and TRBJ2-5; no clear D. Trimming pared 6 bases from V and 2 bases from J, leaving 16 bases between. Per the germline V gene, CDR1 is SGHTA and CDR2 is FQGNSA. The CDR3 is 15 residues long. The CDR3 loop is CASSFGSGDQETQYF. Here the CDR3 DNA reads TGTGCCAGCAGTTTTGGGTCTGGGGATCAAGAGACCCAGTACTTC.